This T cell receptor (beta chain) was found in a study of T cell repertoires in cytomegalovirus infection. Trimming shortened V by 5 bases and J by 6 bases, and 12 bases separated the two germline ends. The CDR3 has 13 amino acids. Germline CDR1 is SGHTA and CDR2 is FQGTGA. This clonotype came up many times. TCRdb analysed the reads with MiXCR anew, one entry per CDR3 protein. The data contain 130,000 or so distinct CDR3 sequences, roughly 6% of them singletons. The chain recombines TRBV7-3 with TRBJ2-3; D call uncertain. The source is a human donor in good health (CMV status not recorded). Some clones in this sample may be carry-over from other donors' samples. The source material was PBMCs. CDR3 nucleotides: TGTGCCAGCAGCCGTCAGGCCTCGGATACGCAGTATTTT. Protein sequence: CASSRQASDTQYF.